These T cell receptor beta chains were read from a single sample in a study of T cell changes during pregnancy in multiple sclerosis. TCRdb's copy holds only in-frame clones and misses some; the assay was immunoSEQ multiplex PCR. This sample carries 81,000 or so clones, about 90% of them seen once, and the ten largest clones take roughly 3.5%. The sequencing here drew on PBMCs, taken in the first trimester of pregnancy. All receptors derive from a female donor in good health, serving as a control in a pregnancy study. Some clones in this sample may be carry-over from other donors' samples. The CDR3 runs from the conserved cysteine through the conserved F or W. D genes are given only for firm matches. Expanded clones get a size class; other rows say once, few or many, or leave the size out.

v_gene: TRBV11-2; abundance: -; d_gene: -; j_gene: TRBJ1-2; CDR3nt: TGTGCCAGCAGCTTAAGGTTCGGCGGGACTGCCACCGCCGGCTACACCTTC; CDR3aa: CASSLRFGGTATAGYTF
v_gene: TRBV12-5; abundance: once; d_gene: -; j_gene: TRBJ2-5; CDR3nt: TGTGCTAGTGGTTTTTTGAACGGCGGCCAGTACTTC; CDR3aa: CASGFLNGGQYF
v_gene: TRBV27; abundance: -; d_gene: TRBD2; j_gene: TRBJ2-7; CDR3nt: TGTGCCAGCAGCCCGGCGGGGGGCTACGAGCAGTACTTC; CDR3aa: CASSPAGGYEQYF
v_gene: TRBV11-2; abundance: -; d_gene: TRBD1; j_gene: TRBJ1-4; CDR3nt: TGTGCCAGCAAGTCGACAGGGGAAAATGAAAAACTGTTTTTT; CDR3aa: CASKSTGENEKLFF
v_gene: TRBV9; abundance: -; d_gene: -; j_gene: TRBJ2-1; CDR3nt: TGTGCCAGCAGCGACCCGACAGGCGATGAGCAGTTCTTC; CDR3aa: CASSDPTGDEQFF
v_gene: TRBV4-1; abundance: once; d_gene: -; j_gene: TRBJ1-4; CDR3nt: TGCGCCAGCAGCCAAGGAGTCGCAACTAATGAAAAACTGTTTTTT; CDR3aa: CASSQGVATNEKLFF
v_gene: TRBV5-1; abundance: -; d_gene: TRBD1; j_gene: TRBJ1-2; CDR3nt: TGCGCCAGCAGCCTAAAACCGGGACAGGGGACAGGCGGCTACACCTTC; CDR3aa: CASSLKPGQGTGGYTF
v_gene: TRBV5-1; abundance: -; d_gene: -; j_gene: TRBJ1-1; CDR3nt: TGCGCCAGCAGCTCAAACCCAGGGGCGGACCCAGAAGCTTTCTTT; CDR3aa: CASSSNPGADPEAFF
v_gene: TRBV11-2; abundance: once; d_gene: -; j_gene: TRBJ2-5; CDR3nt: TGTGCCAGCAGCTTTAACTATGGGGCAATGGGAGAGACCCAGTACTTC; CDR3aa: CASSFNYGAMGETQYF
v_gene: TRBV15; abundance: -; d_gene: TRBD2; j_gene: TRBJ2-1; CDR3nt: TGTGCCACGTTACTTACGGGAGGGCGGAATGAGCAGTTCTTC; CDR3aa: CATLLTGGRNEQFF
v_gene: TRBV10-1; abundance: -; d_gene: TRBD1; j_gene: TRBJ2-2; CDR3nt: TGCGCCACAAGGACAGGAGGTGGCGGGGAGCTGTTTTTT; CDR3aa: CATRTGGGGELFF
v_gene: TRBV4-2; abundance: -; d_gene: -; j_gene: TRBJ1-4; CDR3nt: TGTGCCAGCAGCCAAGAAACAGGTTTGAGTGAAAAACTGTTTTTT; CDR3aa: CASSQETGLSEKLFF
v_gene: TRBV6-4; abundance: -; d_gene: -; j_gene: TRBJ2-2; CDR3nt: TGTGCCAGCAGTCAGGGCACCGGGGAGCTGTTTTTT; CDR3aa: CASSQGTGELFF
v_gene: TRBV28; abundance: -; d_gene: TRBD1; j_gene: TRBJ2-7; CDR3nt: TGTGCCAGCAGTCCTCTAGGACAGGGCGACTACGAGCAGTACTTC; CDR3aa: CASSPLGQGDYEQYF
v_gene: TRBV2; abundance: -; d_gene: -; j_gene: TRBJ2-3; CDR3nt: TGTGCCAGCAGTGGGAGTCGTGGGGATACGCAGTATTTT; CDR3aa: CASSGSRGDTQYF
v_gene: TRBV11-2; abundance: -; d_gene: -; j_gene: TRBJ1-2; CDR3nt: TGTGCCAGCAGCTTAGACCCGGCAGGCGGCTACACCTTC; CDR3aa: CASSLDPAGGYTF
v_gene: TRBV27; abundance: -; d_gene: -; j_gene: TRBJ2-1; CDR3nt: TGTGCCAGCAGTCCCCAACAGTCCTACAATGAGCAGTTCTTC; CDR3aa: CASSPQQSYNEQFF